What follows are 32 T cell receptor beta chains derived from one specimen sequenced in a study of blood T cell repertoires in COVID-19. TCRdb's copy holds only in-frame clones and misses some; the assay was immunoSEQ multiplex PCR. The data show about 220,000 clones, about 88% seen once. What was sequenced was peripheral blood. Every receptor here comes from a man in his fifties who had recovered from COVID-19.

The chain carries TRBV7-9 and TRBJ2-3; D possibly corresponds to TRBD1 (5 bases). The CDR3 extends over 16 amino acids. Germline loops: CDR1 SEHNR, CDR2 FQNEAQ (reference sequence). Trimming took 1 base from V and 9 from J, leaving 20 bases between them. The CDR3 nucleotides read TGTGCCAGCAGCTTAGTATCGGGCAGGGCGCGCCAGACGCAGTATTTT. This encodes CASSLVSGRARQTQYF.

The J gene is TRBJ1-4, the V gene TRBV6-5; D is unclear. Per germline, CDR1 MNHEY and CDR2 SVGAGI. The CDR3 covers 15 residues. The ends were cut back, 2 bases at V and 5 bases at J, with 12 bases in the middle. This CDR3 is CASSYRPATNEKLFF. In DNA, the CDR3 is TGTGCCAGCAGTTACCGGCCAGCGACCAATGAAAAACTGTTTTTT.

The rearrangement joins TRBV6-5 to TRBJ2-1; possible D gene TRBD2, 5 bases. This CDR3 contains 14 residues. The V gene's germline CDR1 is MNHEY and CDR2 SVGAGI. V was pared by 5 bases and J by 4 bases, with 12 bases between. DNA of the CDR3: TGTGCCAGCAGTCCCCGGACTGTGTACAATGAGCAGTTCTTC. This translates into CASSPRTVYNEQFF.

The rearrangement joins TRBV15 to TRBJ2-7; TRBD2 matches at 9 bases. Germline V gene lookup returns CDR1 LNHNV and CDR2 YYDKDF (reference sequence). The CDR3 length is 15 residues. Trimming at V came to 1 base and at J to 7 bases, leaving 8 bases not matched to a gene. The DNA of the CDR3 is TGTGCCACCAGCAGAGTTGGCGGGAGGGCCTGGGAGCAGTACTTC. Translating it yields CATSRVGGRAWEQYF.

This chain joins TRBV5-4 and TRBJ2-1; 10 nucleotides agree with TRBD2. Trimming removed 3 bases from V and 7 bases from J; junction bases left unmatched: 4. Germline values: CDR1 SGHNT, CDR2 YYREEE (reference sequence). The CDR3 length is 14 residues. Here the CDR3 reads CASSSAGGENEQFF. CDR3 sequence (DNA): TGTGCCAGCAGCTCAGCGGGAGGGGAAAATGAGCAGTTCTTC.

V is TRBV5-1 and J is TRBJ2-3; perhaps TRBD1 as D (5 bases). V was cut by 5 bases and J by 2 bases, with 12 bases left in between. In germline, CDR1 is SGHRS, CDR2 YFSETQ. This CDR3 is built from 14 residues. The CDR3 DNA follows: TGCGCCAGCAGATTTGGCAGGGCCACAGATACGCAGTATTTT. This translates into CASRFGRATDTQYF. Based on the CDR3 plus reference TRBV5-1 and TRBJ2-3, the full variable domain is KAGVTQTPRYLIKTRGQQVTLSCSPISGHRSVSWYQQTPGQGLQFLFEYFSETQRNKGNFPGRFSGRQFSNSRSEMNVSTLELGDSALYLCASRFGRATDTQYFGPGTRLTVL.

The V gene is TRBV11-3, the J gene TRBJ2-1; the match to TRBD2 covers 16 bases. Per germline, CDR1 SGHNT and CDR2 YENEEA. The ends lost 3 bases at V and 7 bases at J; junction bases unmatched: 9. This CDR3 is 18 amino acids long. CDR3 nucleotide sequence: TGTGCCAGCAGCTTGGGTGGGACTAGCGGGAGGGCCTGGAATGAGCAGTTCTTC. Its translation is CASSLGGTSGRAWNEQFF.

This chain's CDR3 is CASSLKGASTYEQYF. DNA of the CDR3: TGTGCCAGCAGTTTAAAGGGGGCTAGTACCTACGAGCAGTACTTC. The rearrangement links TRBV28 to TRBJ2-7, with 7 nucleotides matching TRBD1. Germline assignment: CDR1 MDHEN and CDR2 SYDVKM. The length of the CDR3 is 15 residues. Germline trimming cut 2 bases from V and 2 bases from J; bases unmatched to any gene: 6. The complete variable domain, with remaining parts taken from reference TRBV28 and TRBJ2-7, reads DVKVTQSSRYLVKRTGEKVFLECVQDMDHENMFWYRQDPGLGLRLIYFSYDVKMKEKGDIPEGYSVSREKKERFSLILESASTNQTSMYLCASSLKGASTYEQYFGPGTRLTVT.

The rearrangement links TRBV19 to TRBJ2-7, with 8 bases aligning to TRBD1. Germline loops: CDR1 LNHDA, CDR2 SQIVND (reference sequence). The CDR3 length is 15 residues. V gave up 1 base and J gave up 2 bases; unmatched junction bases: 4. CDR3 sequence: CASSIGTGLPYEQYF. The CDR3 nucleotides are TGTGCCAGTAGTATAGGGACAGGGCTACCCTACGAGCAGTACTTC.

The genes are TRBV6-1 and TRBJ2-4; D call uncertain. V dropped 2 bases and J dropped 0 bases, with 11 bases sitting between them. Germline assignment: CDR1 MNHNS and CDR2 SASEGT. The CDR3 has 16 residues. The CDR3 region has the DNA TGTGCCAGCAGTGAATTGGGCCCAATAGCCAAAAACATTCAGTACTTC. Translated: CASSELGPIAKNIQYF.

CDR3 residues: CAWSESSLAGGQETQYF. The CDR3 DNA reads as TGTGCCTGGAGTGAATCATCACTAGCGGGAGGTCAAGAGACCCAGTACTTC. The rearrangement joins TRBV30 to TRBJ2-5; 12 bases agree with TRBD2. The ends lost 1 base at V and 2 bases at J; junction bases unmatched: 8. The germline CDR1 and CDR2 sequences are GTSNPN and SVGIG (reference sequence). This CDR3 has 17 amino acids.

The J gene is TRBJ1-1, the V gene TRBV18; the D is unclear. V lost 5 bases and J lost 1, with 8 bases in between. Germline loops: CDR1 KGHSH, CDR2 LQKENI. This CDR3 has 13 residues. CDR3 DNA: TGTGCCAGCTCATCGACAAGGAACACTGAAGCTTTCTTT. Amino acids: CASSSTRNTEAFF.

In its sample, this clone ranks as medium-sized (0.01 to 0.1%). The genes are TRBV10-1 and TRBJ1-5, with 10 positions matching TRBD1. Germline CDR1 and CDR2: WNHNN and SYGVQD (reference sequence). This CDR3 contains 12 residues. Trimming cost V 9 bases and J 15 bases; bases outside gene matches: 11. CDR3 sequence (DNA): TGCGCCAGAACGGGACAGGGGTGGTGTAGGCATTTT. As protein: CARTGQGWCRHF.

This chain links TRBV11-2 with TRBJ2-3; a possible D gene is TRBD1 (6 bases). Per germline, CDR1 SGHAT and CDR2 FQNNGV. Trimming removed 3 bases from V and 3 bases from J, with 16 bases in between. CDR3 size: 16 residues. CDR3 residues: CASSFTTGLVTDTQYF. The CDR3 nucleotides are TGTGCCAGCAGCTTTACGACAGGACTGGTTACAGATACGCAGTATTTT.

This sequence joins TRBV27 and TRBJ2-1; 11 nucleotides match TRBD1. Germline trimming cut 6 bases from V and 0 bases from J; bases unmatched to any gene: 13. This CDR3 is 19 amino acids long. Germline CDR1 reads MNHEY; CDR2 reads SMNVEV (reference sequence). The DNA of the CDR3 is TGTGCCAGCAGAGAATTTGGGACAGGGGGACCAGTCTCCTACAATGAGCAGTTCTTC. This translates into CASREFGTGGPVSYNEQFF.

This chain connects TRBV7-6 to TRBJ2-7; 11 bases fit TRBD2. The CDR3 covers 15 residues. Germline CDR1 SGHVS, CDR2 FNYEAQ. V shed 6 bases, J shed 3 bases, and the junction held 7 bases outside the gene matches. As DNA, the CDR3 is TGTGCCAGCAGTTCAAGACTAGCGGGGAGCTACGAGCAGTACTTC. Translating gives CASSSRLAGSYEQYF. Full variable domain (remainder filled in from reference TRBV7-6 and TRBJ2-7): GAGVSQSPRYKVTKRGQDVALRCDPISGHVSLYWYRQALGQGPEFLTYFNYEAQQDKSGLPNDRFSAERPEGSISTLTIQRTEQRDSAMYRCASSSRLAGSYEQYFGPGTRLTVT.

This chain uses TRBV2 with TRBJ2-3, with a tentative D call TRBD2 (5 bases). This CDR3 has 14 residues. Germline V gives CDR1 SNHLY, CDR2 FYNNEI. Deletions cut 4 bases from V and 6 bases from J, with 14 bases between. CDR3 sequence: CASSGGFTGDTQYF. The CDR3 DNA sequence: TGTGCCAGCAGTGGAGGGTTCACCGGCGATACGCAGTATTTT.

The chain has TRBV11-3 and TRBJ2-1, with D possibly TRBD2 on 5 matching bases. The CDR3 sequence is 13 residues long. CDR1 SGHNT and CDR2 YENEEA come from the germline V gene. The V end lost 6 bases, the J end lost 8 bases, and 14 bases lay between the germline ends. The CDR3 DNA reads as TGTGCCAGCAGAGGTAGCGCCGGAGATGAGCAGTTCTTC. It translates to CASRGSAGDEQFF.

The CDR3 spells CASSSTGRLYNEQFF. The CDR3 nucleotides are TGTGCCAGCAGCTCGACAGGGAGACTCTACAATGAGCAGTTCTTC. V and J are TRBV7-9 and TRBJ2-1; the match to TRBD1 covers 7 bases. With V trimmed by 4 bases and J by 3 bases, 6 bases remained unmatched. CDR3 size: 15 residues. CDR1 is SEHNR and CDR2 is FQNEAQ in the germline V gene (reference sequence).

The rearrangement links TRBV11-2 to TRBJ2-7, with 8 positions matching TRBD1. This CDR3 has 15 amino acids. The germline gives CDR1 SGHAT, CDR2 FQNNGV. Losses at the gene ends were 6 bases for V and 4 bases for J; bases not matched to a gene: 11. CDR3 DNA sequence: TGTGCCAGCAGACAGTGGGGACAGGTGATATACGAGCAGTACTTC. As protein: CASRQWGQVIYEQYF.

The chain carries TRBV28 and TRBJ2-3; 11 bases are shared with TRBD2. Germline V gives CDR1 MDHEN, CDR2 SYDVKM. The CDR3 extends over 15 amino acids. Trimming removed 7 bases from V and 6 bases from J; junction bases left unmatched: 9. CDR3 bases: TGTGCCAGCACCATAGCGGGAGGGCGTTCCGATACGCAGTATTTT. It is translated as CASTIAGGRSDTQYF.

V gene TRBV14 combines with J gene TRBJ2-5; weak D call: TRBD2 (5 bases). Deletions cut 0 bases from V and 6 bases from J, with 8 bases between. CDR1 is SGHDN, CDR2 FVKESK, per germline. This CDR3 is built from 13 residues. The CDR3 coding sequence is TGTGCCAGCAGCCAAGAATTCGGGAAGACCCAGTACTTC. As protein: CASSQEFGKTQYF.

This sequence joins TRBV18 and TRBJ2-7; D might be TRBD2 (6 bases). Trimming took 5 bases from V and 0 from J, leaving 11 bases between them. This CDR3 is built from 14 residues. In germline, CDR1 is KGHSH, CDR2 LQKENI. The CDR3 DNA reads as TGTGCCAGCTCAGGGGACTTTAGCTCCTACGAGCAGTACTTC. This sequence encodes CASSGDFSSYEQYF.

The J gene is TRBJ1-6, the V gene TRBV7-8, with 8 bases that match TRBD1. The CDR3 spans 18 residues. CDR1 is SGHVS and CDR2 is FQNEAQ in the germline V gene. V shed 4 bases and J 0 bases; nucleotides not matched to a gene: 8. CDR3 residues: CASSYQNRGSSYNSPLHF. Here the CDR3 DNA reads TGTGCCAGCAGCTACCAGAACAGGGGGAGCTCCTATAATTCACCCCTCCACTTT. The entire variable domain, with the rest obtained from reference TRBV7-8 and TRBJ1-6, is as follows: GAGVSQSPRYKVAKRGQDVALRCDPISGHVSLFWYQQALGQGPEFLTYFQNEAQLDKSGLPSDRFFAERPEGSVSTLKIQRTQQEDSAVYLCASSYQNRGSSYNSPLHFGNGTRLTVT.

The V and J genes are TRBV5-1 and TRBJ1-3; TRBD1 matches 8 bases. This CDR3 comprises 17 residues. V gave up 3 bases and J gave up 2 bases; unmatched junction bases: 10. Germline V gives CDR1 SGHRS, CDR2 YFSETQ. CDR3 in amino acids: CASSSGLLQGAGNTIYF. DNA of the CDR3: TGCGCCAGCAGCTCGGGCCTATTACAGGGGGCTGGAAACACCATATATTTT.

The chain has TRBV7-9 and TRBJ2-1; TRBD2 agrees at 8 bases. Germline assignment: CDR1 SEHNR and CDR2 FQNEAQ (reference sequence). This CDR3 has 15 amino acids. Trimming at V came to 6 bases and at J to 4 bases, leaving 8 bases not matched to a gene. This CDR3 is CASSRAGTSYNEQFF. The CDR3 bases are TGTGCCAGCAGTCGAGCCGGGACTAGTTACAATGAGCAGTTCTTC.

The genes are TRBV14 and TRBJ2-2; the match to TRBD1 covers 7 bases. V dropped 1 base and J dropped 2; count of bases not matched to a gene: 13. Germline CDR1 and CDR2: SGHDN and FVKESK. This CDR3 has 19 residues. The CDR3 coding sequence is TGTGCCAGCAGCCAAGGTGCTCGAGGGGGCGCCGGTAACACCGGGGAGCTGTTTTTT. This codes for CASSQGARGGAGNTGELFF.

The V and J genes are TRBV3-1 (or the pseudogene TRBV3-2) and TRBJ1-5, with TRBD1 matching over 7 bases. This CDR3 region has 15 residues. Unmatched junction bases numbered 3, after V lost 4 bases and J lost 0 bases. Germline-derived CDR1 and CDR2 are LGHDT and YNNKEL (reference sequence). The CDR3 coding sequence is TGTGCCAGCAGCCCGGGACAGCTTAGCAATCAGCCCCAGCATTTT. Amino acids: CASSPGQLSNQPQHF.

V is TRBV20-1 and J is TRBJ1-2; D is uncertain. CDR1 and CDR2 from the germline V gene are DFQATT and SNEGSKA (reference sequence). Trimming removed 1 base from V and 4 bases from J, with 4 bases in between. The CDR3 spans 11 residues. The CDR3 here is CSARAGYGYTF. The DNA for the CDR3 is TGCAGTGCTAGAGCAGGCTATGGCTACACCTTC.

The V call is TRBV28, the J call TRBJ2-3; 9 positions agree with TRBD1. The junction had 12 bases not matched to a gene; V was cut back by 3 bases and J by 2 bases. The germline V gene has CDR1 MDHEN and CDR2 SYDVKM. There are 18 residues in the CDR3. CDR3 DNA sequence: TGTGCCAGCAGTTTCAGGACAGGGGACGTCGTAATCACAGATACGCAGTATTTT. Translating gives CASSFRTGDVVITDTQYF. Full variable domain (rest looked up from reference TRBV28 and TRBJ2-3): DVKVTQSSRYLVKRTGEKVFLECVQDMDHENMFWYRQDPGLGLRLIYFSYDVKMKEKGDIPEGYSVSREKKERFSLILESASTNQTSMYLCASSFRTGDVVITDTQYFGPGTRLTVL.

V usage is TRBV5-1 and J usage is TRBJ2-7; D possibly corresponds to TRBD1 (5 bases). The V gene lost 0 bases and the J gene lost 5 bases, with 12 bases spanning the gap. The CDR3 sequence is 14 residues long. Per germline, CDR1 SGHRS and CDR2 YFSETQ. For the CDR3, the DNA is TGCGCCAGCAGCTTGGAGGTGGGCAGGGACGAGCAGTACTTC. Translating it yields CASSLEVGRDEQYF.

The chain combines TRBV29-1 with TRBJ1-1; TRBD1 agrees at 7 bases. There are 16 residues in the CDR3. The germline CDR1 and CDR2 sequences are SQVTM and ANQGSEA. The J segment lost 0 bases and the V segment lost 6 bases, leaving 13 bases of the junction unmatched. This chain's CDR3 is CSVYPVGQALNTEAFF. The CDR3 nucleotides are TGCAGCGTCTACCCCGTTGGACAGGCTCTGAACACTGAAGCTTTCTTT.